The rows below give T cell receptor beta chains drawn from one sample of a study of OX40 agonist ivuxolimab in advanced cancers. The table came from immunoSEQ multiplex PCR; TCRdb's copy has only in-frame clones and leaves some out. The sample shows about 69,000 clones, about three quarters of them seen only once. Sample: CD4+ or CD8+ T cells sorted from blood, taken in a trial of the OX40 agonist ivuxolimab. Receptors originate from an adult with an advanced solid tumor such as melanoma, head and neck, liver or kidney cancer. Each CDR3 is given with its conserved first and last residue. Each record gives: J gene, V gene, clone size, D gene, CDR3 protein, CDR3 DNA. A D gene is named only where the DNA matches it firmly. Only part of the rows carry a size: once, few, many, or a class if the clone is expanded.

>TRBJ2-2|TRBV28|-|TRBD2
CASRASGREANTGELFF
TGTGCCAGCAGGGCTAGCGGGAGGGAAGCGAACACCGGGGAGCTGTTTTTT
>TRBJ1-1|TRBV6-5|-|-
CASSYSRASNTEAFF
TGTGCCAGCAGTTACTCGCGAGCCTCGAACACTGAAGCTTTCTTT
>TRBJ2-1|TRBV2|-|TRBD2
CASSESSGSGGEQFF
TGTGCCAGCAGTGAAAGTAGCGGGAGTGGCGGTGAGCAGTTCTTC
>TRBJ2-7|TRBV4-1|-|TRBD1
CASSPEAGDSSYEQYF
TGCGCCAGCAGCCCAGAAGCAGGGGACAGCTCCTACGAGCAGTACTTC
>TRBJ2-7|TRBV28|-|-
CASSPPGRGTYEQYF
TGTGCCAGCAGTCCCCCGGGGAGGGGGACCTACGAGCAGTACTTC
>TRBJ2-2|TRBV2|-|TRBD1
CAGDRGLGGELFF
TGTGCCGGGGACAGGGGGCTTGGCGGGGAGCTGTTTTTT
>TRBJ2-1|TRBV25-1|-|-
CASSAWKGYNEQFF
TGTGCCAGCAGTGCCTGGAAGGGGTACAATGAGCAGTTCTTC
>TRBJ2-3|TRBV6-6|-|-
CASSYGGAKITDTQYF
TGTGCCAGCAGTTACGGGGGGGCAAAGATTACAGATACGCAGTATTTT
>TRBJ2-5|TRBV5-1|-|-
CASSFSGQETQYF
TGCGCCAGCAGCTTTAGCGGCCAAGAGACCCAGTACTTC
>TRBJ2-3|TRBV9|-|-
CASNRASSTDTQYF
TGTGCCAGCAACCGGGCCTCTAGCACAGATACGCAGTATTTT
>TRBJ1-1|TRBV29-1|-|TRBD1
CSVAGGWNTEAFF
TGCAGCGTCGCAGGGGGGTGGAACACTGAAGCTTTCTTT
>TRBJ1-1|TRBV4-2|-|-
CASSQRQGSTEAFF
TGTGCCAGCAGCCAAAGGCAGGGCAGCACTGAAGCTTTCTTT
>TRBJ2-7|TRBV7-8|once|-
CASSPSRQGSEQYF
TGTGCCAGCAGCCCCTCCCGTCAGGGGAGCGAGCAGTACTTC
>TRBJ2-1|TRBV19|-|-
CASSRTTKYNEQFF
TGTGCCAGTAGTAGGACTACGAAATACAATGAGCAGTTCTTC
>TRBJ2-7|TRBV5-5|-|-
CASSRGTAYEQYF
TGTGCCAGCAGCCGCGGGACCGCCTACGAGCAGTACTTC
>TRBJ2-7|TRBV4-2|-|TRBD2
CASSQGKGLAAYEQYF
TGTGCCAGCAGCCAAGGGAAGGGACTAGCGGCCTACGAGCAGTACTTC
>TRBJ1-5|TRBV9|-|-
CASSVDSRSNQPQHF
TGTGCCAGCAGCGTAGACTCCAGGTCCAATCAGCCCCAGCATTTT
>TRBJ1-2|TRBV11-2|-|-
CASSWSRDPSYGYTF
TGTGCCAGCAGCTGGTCCCGGGACCCCTCCTATGGCTACACCTTC
>TRBJ2-7|TRBV27|-|TRBD1
CASSLFPAGTVPYEQYF
TGTGCCAGCAGTTTATTTCCCGCCGGGACAGTTCCCTACGAGCAGTACTTC
>TRBJ1-3|TRBV18|-|TRBD1
CASSPGQGAGNTIYF
TGTGCCAGCTCACCAGGTCAGGGGGCTGGAAACACCATATATTTT
>TRBJ1-4|TRBV7-6|-|-
CASSLRGPDQTNEKLFF
TGTGCCAGCAGCTTGCGCGGGCCTGATCAGACTAATGAAAAACTGTTTTTT
>TRBJ2-5|TRBV5-1|once|TRBD2
CASSLGPGSGGETQYF
TGCGCCAGCAGCTTGGGTCCGGGATCGGGGGGAGAGACCCAGTACTTC
>TRBJ1-2|TRBV7-9|-|TRBD1
CASSRTGGYGYTF
TGTGCCAGCAGCCGGACAGGGGGCTACGGCTACACCTTC
>TRBJ1-6|TRBV2|-|TRBD1
CASKDRAVNSPLHF
TGTGCCAGCAAAGACAGGGCGGTTAATTCACCCCTCCACTTT
>TRBJ1-2|TRBV28|-|-
CASSSPGRPGYTF
TGTGCCAGCAGTTCCCCCGGACGGCCTGGCTACACCTTC
>TRBJ1-1|TRBV27|-|TRBD1
CASSFSGQGEEAFF
TGTGCCAGCAGTTTCTCTGGACAGGGGGAAGAAGCTTTCTTT
>TRBJ1-6|TRBV15|once|TRBD1
CATSRGDGTGKGPLHF
TGTGCCACCAGCAGGGGCGATGGGACAGGTAAAGGACCCCTCCACTTT
>TRBJ2-2|TRBV6-4|-|TRBD1
CASSPRGTGGSLSTGELFF
TGTGCCAGCTCTCCTCGGGGGACAGGGGGCTCTTTAAGCACCGGGGAGCTGTTTTTT
>TRBJ2-7|TRBV27|-|-
CASSSPSGQKYEQYF
TGTGCCAGCAGTTCCCCCAGCGGACAGAAGTACGAGCAGTACTTC
>TRBJ2-7|TRBV2|-|-
CASSEDGGPSYEQYF
TGTGCCAGCAGTGAAGACGGCGGCCCGTCCTACGAGCAGTACTTC
>TRBJ2-5|TRBV5-1|once|-
CASSSGPGETQYF
TGCGCCAGCAGCTCAGGACCGGGGGAGACCCAGTACTTC
>TRBJ1-1|TRBV2|-|-
CASNGIGMNTEAFF
TGTGCCAGCAATGGGATAGGTATGAACACTGAAGCTTTCTTT
>TRBJ2-7|TRBV28|-|-
CASTLVGGPTYEQYF
TGTGCCAGCACCTTAGTAGGGGGGCCCACCTACGAGCAGTACTTC
>TRBJ1-1|TRBV6-1|few|-
CASSERQGTEAFF
TGTGCCAGCAGTGAAAGGCAGGGGACTGAAGCTTTCTTT
>TRBJ1-1|TRBV5-1|-|TRBD1
CASSLEQGLPEAFF
TGCGCCAGCAGCTTGGAACAGGGGCTTCCTGAAGCTTTCTTT
>TRBJ1-2|TRBV10-1|-|TRBD1
CASSRTGATWDGYTF
TGCGCCAGCAGTCGAACAGGGGCCACATGGGATGGCTACACCTTC
>TRBJ2-3|TRBV9|-|TRBD2
CASSLGGWSTDTQYF
TGTGCCAGCAGCTTGGGGGGGTGGAGCACAGATACGCAGTATTTT
>TRBJ2-1|TRBV19|-|TRBD2
CASGTSVYNEQFF
TGTGCCAGCGGGACTAGCGTCTACAATGAGCAGTTCTTC
>TRBJ1-3|TRBV25-1|-|-
CASSREGPSGNTIYF
TGTGCCAGCAGTCGGGAGGGACCCTCTGGAAACACCATATATTTT
>TRBJ1-6|TRBV5-3|-|TRBD1
CARSLGQGRNHNSPLHF
TGTGCCAGAAGCTTGGGACAGGGGCGGAATCATAATTCACCCCTCCACTTT
>TRBJ2-7|TRBV13|once|TRBD2
CASSFKATSGRAYEQYF
TGTGCCAGCAGCTTTAAGGCAACTAGCGGGAGGGCCTACGAGCAGTACTTC
>TRBJ1-5|TRBV18|medium-sized|TRBD1
CASSPQGAGSNQPQHF
TGTGCCAGCTCCCCCCAGGGGGCCGGGAGCAATCAGCCCCAGCATTTT
>TRBJ1-2|TRBV7-9|-|-
CASSPTTGNYGYTF
TGTGCCAGCAGCCCTACGACAGGAAACTATGGCTACACCTTC
>TRBJ1-5|TRBV5-5|-|-
CASSLAGIGNQPQHF
TGTGCCAGCAGCTTGGCAGGTATCGGCAATCAGCCCCAGCATTTT
>TRBJ1-1|TRBV27|-|-
CASSPRNPTEAFF
TGTGCCAGCAGTCCCCGAAATCCCACTGAAGCTTTCTTT
>TRBJ2-4|TRBV5-4|-|-
CASSLAGAKNIQYF
TGTGCCAGCAGCTTGGCGGGCGCCAAAAACATTCAGTACTTC
>TRBJ1-4|TRBV10-3|-|TRBD1
CAISDAGQGVKKLFF
TGTGCCATCAGTGATGCGGGACAGGGGGTTAAAAAACTGTTTTTT
>TRBJ2-3|TRBV29-1|-|TRBD2
CSVKSGGGKDTQYF
TGCAGCGTTAAAAGCGGGGGGGGGAAAGATACGCAGTATTTT
>TRBJ2-5|TRBV27|-|TRBD1
CASSSSGTGGETQYF
TGTGCCAGCAGTTCCTCCGGGACAGGGGGGGAGACCCAGTACTTC
>TRBJ1-2|TRBV14|-|TRBD1
CASSQPGQGFGYTF
TGTGCCAGCAGCCAACCCGGACAGGGCTTTGGCTACACCTTC
>TRBJ1-2|TRBV4-1|-|TRBD1
CASSPGQGMINYGYTF
TGCGCCAGCAGCCCGGGACAGGGAATGATTAACTATGGCTACACCTTC
>TRBJ1-2|TRBV4-2|-|TRBD1
CASSPNSGGTVRSYTF
TGTGCCAGCAGCCCCAACTCAGGAGGGACAGTCCGTAGCTACACCTTC
>TRBJ2-5|TRBV6-1|-|-
CASTPAGEIYTQYF
TGTGCCAGCACGCCAGCAGGCGAAATTTATACCCAGTACTTC